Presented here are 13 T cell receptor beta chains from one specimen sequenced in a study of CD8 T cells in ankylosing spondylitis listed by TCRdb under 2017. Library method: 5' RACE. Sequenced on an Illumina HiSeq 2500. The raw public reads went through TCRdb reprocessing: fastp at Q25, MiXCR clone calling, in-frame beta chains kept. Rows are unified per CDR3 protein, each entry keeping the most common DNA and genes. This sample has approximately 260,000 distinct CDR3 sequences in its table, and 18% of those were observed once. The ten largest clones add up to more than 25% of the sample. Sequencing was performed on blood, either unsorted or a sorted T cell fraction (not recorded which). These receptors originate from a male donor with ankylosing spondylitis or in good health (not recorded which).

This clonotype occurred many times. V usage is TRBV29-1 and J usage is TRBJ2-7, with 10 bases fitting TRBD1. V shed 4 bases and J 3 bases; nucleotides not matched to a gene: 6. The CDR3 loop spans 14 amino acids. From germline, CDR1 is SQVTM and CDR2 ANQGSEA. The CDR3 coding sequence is TGCAGCGTTGCCCTGGACAGGGGGGGCTACGAGCAGTACTTC. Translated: CSVALDRGGYEQYF.

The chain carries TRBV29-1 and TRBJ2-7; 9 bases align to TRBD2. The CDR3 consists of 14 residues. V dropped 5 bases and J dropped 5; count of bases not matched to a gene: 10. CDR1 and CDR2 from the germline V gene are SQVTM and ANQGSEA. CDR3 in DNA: TGCAGCGTTCCCCCAAGCGGGAGGTGCAACGAGCAGTACTTC. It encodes CSVPPSGRCNEQYF.

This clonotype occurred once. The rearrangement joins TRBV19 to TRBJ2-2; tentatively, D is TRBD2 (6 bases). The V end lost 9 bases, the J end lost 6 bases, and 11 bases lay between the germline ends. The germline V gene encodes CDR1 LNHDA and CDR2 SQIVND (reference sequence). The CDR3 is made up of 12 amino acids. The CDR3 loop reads CASRWGAGELFF. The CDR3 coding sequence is TGTGCCAGCCGCTGGGGGGCCGGGGAGCTGTTTTTT. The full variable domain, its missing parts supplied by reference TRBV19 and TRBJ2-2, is DGGITQSPKYLFRKEGQNVTLSCEQNLNHDAMYWYRQDPGQGLRLIYYSQIVNDFQKGDIAEGYSVSREKKESFPLTVTSAQKNPTAFYLCASRWGAGELFFGEGSRLTVL.

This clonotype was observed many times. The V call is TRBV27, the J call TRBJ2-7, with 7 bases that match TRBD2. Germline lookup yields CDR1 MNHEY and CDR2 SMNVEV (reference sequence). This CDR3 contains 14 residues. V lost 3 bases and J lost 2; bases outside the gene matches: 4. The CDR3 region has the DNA TGTGCCAGCAGTTTCTCCGCGGGGGCCTACGAGCAGTACTTC. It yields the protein CASSFSAGAYEQYF.

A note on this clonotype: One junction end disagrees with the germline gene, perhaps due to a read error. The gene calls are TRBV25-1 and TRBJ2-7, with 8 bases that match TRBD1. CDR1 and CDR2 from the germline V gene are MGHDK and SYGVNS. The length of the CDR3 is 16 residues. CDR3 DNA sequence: TGTGCCAGCAGTGGGGCTCCGGGACAGGTAAAATACGAGCGGTACTTC. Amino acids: CASSGAPGQVKYERYF.

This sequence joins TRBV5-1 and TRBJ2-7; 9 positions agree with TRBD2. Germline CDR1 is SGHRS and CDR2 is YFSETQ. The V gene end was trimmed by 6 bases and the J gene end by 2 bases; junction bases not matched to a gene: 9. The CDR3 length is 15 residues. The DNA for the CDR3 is TGCGCCAGCAAGGATTGGCGGGAGGGAACCTACGAGCAGTACTTC. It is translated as CASKDWREGTYEQYF. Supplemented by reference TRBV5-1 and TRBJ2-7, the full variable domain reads KAGVTQTPRYLIKTRGQQVTLSCSPISGHRSVSWYQQTPGQGLQFLFEYFSETQRNKGNFPGRFSGRQFSNSRSEMNVSTLELGDSALYLCASKDWREGTYEQYFGPGTRLTVT.

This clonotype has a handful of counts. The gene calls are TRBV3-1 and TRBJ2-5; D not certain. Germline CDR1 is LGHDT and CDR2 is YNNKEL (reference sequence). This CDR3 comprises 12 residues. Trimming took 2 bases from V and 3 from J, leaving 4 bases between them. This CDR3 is CASSQQEETQYF. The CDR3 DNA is TGTGCCAGCAGCCAACAGGAAGAGACCCAGTACTTC.

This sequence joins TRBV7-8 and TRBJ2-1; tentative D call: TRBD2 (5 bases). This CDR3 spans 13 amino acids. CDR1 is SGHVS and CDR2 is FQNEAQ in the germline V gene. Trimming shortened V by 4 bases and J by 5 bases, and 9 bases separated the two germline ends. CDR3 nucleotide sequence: TGTGCCAGCAGCTCCCGCGGGCACAATGAGCAGTTCTTC. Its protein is CASSSRGHNEQFF. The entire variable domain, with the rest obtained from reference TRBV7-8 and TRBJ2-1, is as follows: GAGVSQSPRYKVAKRGQDVALRCDPISGHVSLFWYQQALGQGPEFLTYFQNEAQLDKSGLPSDRFFAERPEGSVSTLKIQRTQQEDSAVYLCASSSRGHNEQFFGPGTRLTVL.

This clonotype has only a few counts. Here the CDR3 reads CASSSPLRGTEQFF. As DNA, the CDR3 is TGTGCCAGCAGCTCACCACTCCGGGGCACTGAGCAGTTCTTC. The chain carries TRBV9 and TRBJ2-1; either TRBD1 or TRBD2 may fit D (5 bases each). CDR1 and CDR2 (germline): SGDLS, YYNGEE. The CDR3 consists of 14 residues. The V gene lost 4 bases and the J gene lost 9 bases, with 17 bases spanning the gap.

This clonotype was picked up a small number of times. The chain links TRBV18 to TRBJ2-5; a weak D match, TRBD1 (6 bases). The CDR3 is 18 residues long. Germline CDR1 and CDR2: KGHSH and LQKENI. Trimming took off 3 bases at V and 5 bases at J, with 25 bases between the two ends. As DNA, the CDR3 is TGTGCCAGCTCACCCACAATTTACAGGGCCGTGGTGATGGAGACCCAGTACTTC. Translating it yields CASSPTIYRAVVMETQYF. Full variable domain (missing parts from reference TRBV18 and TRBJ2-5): NAGVMQNPRHLVRRRGQEARLRCSPMKGHSHVYWYRQLPEEGLKFMVYLQKENIIDESGMPKERFSAEFPKEGPSILRIQQVVRGDSAAYFCASSPTIYRAVVMETQYFGPGTRLLVL.

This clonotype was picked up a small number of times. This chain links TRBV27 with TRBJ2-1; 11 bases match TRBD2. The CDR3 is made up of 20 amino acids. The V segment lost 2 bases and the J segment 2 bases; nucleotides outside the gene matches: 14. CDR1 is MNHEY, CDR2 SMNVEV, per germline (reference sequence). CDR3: CASSLPRLAGGRGPYNEQFF. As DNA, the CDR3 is TGTGCCAGCAGTTTACCCCGGCTAGCGGGAGGTCGAGGACCCTACAATGAGCAGTTCTTC.

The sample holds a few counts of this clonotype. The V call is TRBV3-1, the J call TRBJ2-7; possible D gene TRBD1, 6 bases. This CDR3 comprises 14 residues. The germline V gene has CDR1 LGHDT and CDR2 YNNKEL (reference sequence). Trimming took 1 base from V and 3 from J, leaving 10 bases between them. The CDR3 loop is CASSQGGPNYEQYF. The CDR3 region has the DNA TGTGCCAGCAGCCAAGGGGGGCCTAACTACGAGCAGTACTTC.

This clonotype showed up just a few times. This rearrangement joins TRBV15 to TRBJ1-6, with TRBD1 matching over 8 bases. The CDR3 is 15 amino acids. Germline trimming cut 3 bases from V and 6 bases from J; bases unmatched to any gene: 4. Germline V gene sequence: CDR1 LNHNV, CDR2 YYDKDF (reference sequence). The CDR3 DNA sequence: TGTGCCACCAGCAGCCAGGGACAGGTTAATTCACCCCTCCACTTT. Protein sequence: CATSSQGQVNSPLHF.